This T cell receptor (beta chain) derives from a study of control samples from healthy donors and cancer patients. The CDR3 runs 15 residues. The germline CDR1 and CDR2 sequences are SNHLY and FYNNEI. The V and J ends lost 3 bases and 3 bases respectively, with 15 bases between them. Sequencing was performed with immunoSEQ multiplex PCR; in TCRdb, only in-frame clones are kept and a portion is missing. The sample holds tens of thousands of clones, approximately 84% seen once. The sequenced sample was blood. V and J are TRBV2 and TRBJ2-7, with D perhaps matching TRBD2 (6 bases). The TCR comes from a man over 45 in good health. The CDR3 bases are TGTGCCAGCAGTGACCCGTTCGGGAGAATCTACGAGCAGTACTTC. This sequence encodes CASSDPFGRIYEQYF.